These T cell receptor beta chains were read from a single sample in a study of vaccination and CD4 T cells after COVID-19. No antigens are known for them. TCRdb passed the PCR reads through MiXCR, listing each CDR3 protein once. Among over 10,000 distinct CDR3 sequences listed, 30% to 35% were seen once. The sample was CD4+ T cells from blood, cultured in vitro. These receptors were obtained from a human donor who had recovered from COVID-19. Both conserved end residues are trimmed from each CDR3.

V | CDR3
TRBV5-1 | ASSPDRFGGYT
TRBV7-2 | ASSHGLAGVLVQY
TRBV6-5 | ASSYSTAASSYNEQF
TRBV24-1 | ATSDSRQGASYT
TRBV20-1 | SARGGSSYNEQF
TRBV6-1 | ASSELRGSNQPQH
TRBV5-8 | ASSLWDSEGSQETQY
TRBV7-9 | ASSLLAGANPYEQY
TRBV20-1 | SARDAQGHTEAF
TRBV28 | ASSPSGHINQPQH
TRBV11-2 | ASSLSGLNRGTQY
TRBV12-3/TRBV12-4 | ASSGRGGETQY
TRBV12-3/TRBV12-4 | ASSLTSGATYNEQF
TRBV6-5 | ASSYRGGHGYT
TRBV20-1 | SARTDTYNEQF
TRBV14 | ASSQSSSGSGYEQY
TRBV6-5 | ASSFLGSTDTQY
TRBV12-3/TRBV12-4 | ASSHPGAPYQETQY
TRBV7-9 | ASSLSLAGLAGGLAYNEQF
TRBV7-8 | ASSLVGLAGTKTQY
TRBV6-1 | ASSEIGLTQPQH
TRBV20-1 | SARGLASRYEQY
TRBV12-3/TRBV12-4 | ASSLAARWAGELF
TRBV18 | ASSPGVAGDTQY
TRBV7-2 | ASSWEGYYQPQH
TRBV6-4 | ASKEGVVRNTEAF
TRBV6-4 | ASSDPQAGGGLYTEAF
TRBV19 | ASRSGGAETQY
TRBV7-2 | ASSLGTGHTDTQY
TRBV7-2 | ASSADRGEYNEQF
TRBV18 | ASSPRLKQGHTGELF
TRBV28 | ASSPGTVSGANVLT
TRBV19 | ASSPHPSVGYEQY
TRBV6-1 | ASSAGTSGSLKTQY
TRBV15 | ATSRINLELAKNIQY
TRBV7-2 | ASSRGSYNEQF
TRBV12-3/TRBV12-4 | ASRGGTGGSRYNEQF
TRBV7-2 | ASSLSPTTDTQY
TRBV20-1 | SAREAGGYNEQF
TRBV29-1 | SVSLGGNEAF
TRBV7-2 | ASSLEYDRY
TRBV6-4 | ASNPQLAQTGVRH
TRBV11-2 | ASSADYALAKNIQY
TRBV12-3/TRBV12-4 | ASSLGGGSPQY
TRBV6-1 | ASSAQTGGGETQY
TRBV6-1 | ASSVTSSYEQY
TRBV9 | ASSVGTGVYTGELF
TRBV28 | ASRGGTALNYGYT
TRBV5-1 | ASSVTYSNEQY
TRBV20-1 | SASQANYGYT
TRBV6-1 | ASRRGKTEGQPQH
TRBV15 | ATSSWESSGLE